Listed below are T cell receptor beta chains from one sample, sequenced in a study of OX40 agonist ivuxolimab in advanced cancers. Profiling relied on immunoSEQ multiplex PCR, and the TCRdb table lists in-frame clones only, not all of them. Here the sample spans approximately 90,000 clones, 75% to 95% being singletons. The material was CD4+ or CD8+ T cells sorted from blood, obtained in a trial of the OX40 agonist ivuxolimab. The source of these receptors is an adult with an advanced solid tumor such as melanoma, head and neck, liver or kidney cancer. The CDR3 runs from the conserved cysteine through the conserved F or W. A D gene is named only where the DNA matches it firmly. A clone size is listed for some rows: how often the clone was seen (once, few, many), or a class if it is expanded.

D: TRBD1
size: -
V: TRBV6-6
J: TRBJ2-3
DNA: TGTGCCAGCAGTTACCTCGACAGGGGCACAGATACGCAGTATTTT
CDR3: CASSYLDRGTDTQYF

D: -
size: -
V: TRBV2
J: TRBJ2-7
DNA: TGTGCCAGCAGTGAAGCGGCCGGGCGGGGTAACTACGAGCAGTACTTC
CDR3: CASSEAAGRGNYEQYF

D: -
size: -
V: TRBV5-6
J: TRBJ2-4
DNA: TGTGCCAGCAGCTTTGGGGCAGAAAACATTCAGTACTTC
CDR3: CASSFGAENIQYF

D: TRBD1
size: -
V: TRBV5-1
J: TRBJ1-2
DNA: TGCGCCAGCAGCTTCGAGGGGACAGGCTATGGCTACACCTTC
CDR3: CASSFEGTGYGYTF

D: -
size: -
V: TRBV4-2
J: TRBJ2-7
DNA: TGTGCCAGCAGCCAAGATGGTCAAGGGGGAATCGTCGCCGAGCAGTACTTC
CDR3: CASSQDGQGGIVAEQYF

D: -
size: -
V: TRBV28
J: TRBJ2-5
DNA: TGTGCCAGCACCTCGCCGGGGGCCCAAGAGACCCAGTACTTC
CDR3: CASTSPGAQETQYF

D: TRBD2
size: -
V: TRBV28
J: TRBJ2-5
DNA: TGTGCCAGCAGTTCCCGGACTAGCGGGAGAGAGACCCAGTACTTC
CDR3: CASSSRTSGRETQYF

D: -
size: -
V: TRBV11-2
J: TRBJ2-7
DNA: TGTGCCAGCAGCTTAGAGGGCTCCTACGAGCAGTACTTC
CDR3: CASSLEGSYEQYF

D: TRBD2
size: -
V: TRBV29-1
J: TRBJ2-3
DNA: TGCAGCGCCGGGACTAGCGGAGGGGTAGATACGCAGTATTTT
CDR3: CSAGTSGGVDTQYF

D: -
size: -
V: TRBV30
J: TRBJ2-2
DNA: TGTGCCTGGAGTGTACCTAGCCCCGGGGAGCTGTTTTTT
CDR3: CAWSVPSPGELFF

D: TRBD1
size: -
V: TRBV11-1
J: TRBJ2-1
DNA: TGTGCCAGCAGCTTAGCAGGGACAGGGCCGCCCTACAATGAGCAGTTCTTC
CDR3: CASSLAGTGPPYNEQFF

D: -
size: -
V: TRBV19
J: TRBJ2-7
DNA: TGTGCCAGTAGTATTACCCCGCAGGCCTACGAGCAGTACTTC
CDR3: CASSITPQAYEQYF

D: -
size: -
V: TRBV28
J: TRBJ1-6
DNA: TGTGCCAGCAGCCCCGTGGAGGGCTCCTATAATTCACCCCTCCACTTT
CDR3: CASSPVEGSYNSPLHF

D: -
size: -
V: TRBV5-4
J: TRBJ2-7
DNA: TGTGCCAGCAGCGTTAGGGGAAACTACGAGCAGTACTTC
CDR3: CASSVRGNYEQYF

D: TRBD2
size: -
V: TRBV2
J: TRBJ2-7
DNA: TGTGCCGGCTATGAAGCGGGAACCGCCTACGAGCAGTACTTC
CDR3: CAGYEAGTAYEQYF

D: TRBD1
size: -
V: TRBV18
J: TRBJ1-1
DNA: TGTGCCAGCTCACCCGACAGGGAAGTGTGGTATACTGAAGCTTTCTTT
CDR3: CASSPDREVWYTEAFF

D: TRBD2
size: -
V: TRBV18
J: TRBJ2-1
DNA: TGTGCCAGCTCACCGACGGGAGGGCCCAATGAGCAGTTCTTC
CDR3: CASSPTGGPNEQFF

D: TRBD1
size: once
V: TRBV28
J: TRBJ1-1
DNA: TGTGCCAGCAGTCCCCCCGGGACAGGGAACACTGAAGCTTTCTTT
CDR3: CASSPPGTGNTEAFF

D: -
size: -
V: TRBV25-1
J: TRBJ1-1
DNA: TGTGCCAGCAGAGGCGGTACTGAAGCTTTCTTT
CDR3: CASRGGTEAFF

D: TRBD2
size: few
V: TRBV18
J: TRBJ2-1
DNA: TGTGCCAGCTCACCAAGTAGCGGGAGAGGGTCCTACAATGAGCAGTTCTTC
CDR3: CASSPSSGRGSYNEQFF

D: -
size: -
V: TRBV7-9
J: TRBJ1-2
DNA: TGTGCCAGCAGCTCCGGTAGCGATGGCTACACCTTC
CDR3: CASSSGSDGYTF

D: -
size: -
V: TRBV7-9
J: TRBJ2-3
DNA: TGTGCCAGCAGCCCAGGTCTCGACGGCGACACAGATACGCAGTATTTT
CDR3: CASSPGLDGDTDTQYF

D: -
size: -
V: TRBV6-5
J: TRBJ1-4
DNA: TGTGCCAGCAGTTACGCTCCCGGGGGGGCTAATGAAAAACTGTTTTTT
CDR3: CASSYAPGGANEKLFF

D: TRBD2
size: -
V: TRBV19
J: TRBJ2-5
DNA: TGTGCCAGTAGTACTAGCGGGAGGGCCCGACAAGAGACCCAGTACTTC
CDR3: CASSTSGRARQETQYF

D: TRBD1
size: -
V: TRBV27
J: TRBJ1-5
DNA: TGTGCCAGCAGTTCGACCCAGGGGGCGAGGCAGCCCCAGCATTTT
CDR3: CASSSTQGARQPQHF

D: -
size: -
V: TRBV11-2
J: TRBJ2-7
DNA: TGTGCCAGCAGCTTAGGTCTAGGAGGCGGATACGAGCAGTACTTC
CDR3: CASSLGLGGGYEQYF

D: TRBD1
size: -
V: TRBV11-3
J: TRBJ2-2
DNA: TGTGCCAGCAGCTTTAAACAGGGGGGATCCGGGGAGCTGTTTTTT
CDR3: CASSFKQGGSGELFF

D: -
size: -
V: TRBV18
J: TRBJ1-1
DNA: TGTGCCAGCTCACCACGGGACCCCTTGAGCACTGAAGCTTTCTTT
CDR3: CASSPRDPLSTEAFF

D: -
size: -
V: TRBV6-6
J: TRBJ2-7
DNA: TGTGCCAGCAGTTACTTGGCTACCTTGGGCGACGAGCAGTACTTC
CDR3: CASSYLATLGDEQYF

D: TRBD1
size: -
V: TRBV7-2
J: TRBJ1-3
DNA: TGTGCCAGCAGCTACGGACAGGGGAACACCATATATTTT
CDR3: CASSYGQGNTIYF

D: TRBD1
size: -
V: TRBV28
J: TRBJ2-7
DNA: TGTGCCAGCAGTTTCCGTAAAGAGACAGGGGAACACTACGAGCAGTACTTC
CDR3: CASSFRKETGEHYEQYF

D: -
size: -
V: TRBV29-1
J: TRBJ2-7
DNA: TGCAGCGTTGAAGTGACCGGACTACCGCTCTACGAGCAGTACTTC
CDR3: CSVEVTGLPLYEQYF

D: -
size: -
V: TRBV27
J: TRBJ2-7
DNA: TGTGCCAGCAATTCTAAACAGGGAAACTCCTACGAGCAGTACTTC
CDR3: CASNSKQGNSYEQYF

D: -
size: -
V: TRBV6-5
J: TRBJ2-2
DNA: TGTGCCAGCAGTTACTCGAGGTGGACCGGGGAGCTGTTTTTT
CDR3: CASSYSRWTGELFF

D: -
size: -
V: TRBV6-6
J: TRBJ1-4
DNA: TGTGCCAGCAGTCGGGGGAGGGAAGGGGAAAAACTGTTTTTT
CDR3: CASSRGREGEKLFF

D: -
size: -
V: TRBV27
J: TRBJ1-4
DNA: TGTGCCAGCAGTTTAACCTCACAGGGAGGGAATGAAAAACTGTTTTTT
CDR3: CASSLTSQGGNEKLFF

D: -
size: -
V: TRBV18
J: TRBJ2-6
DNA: TGTGCCAGCTCACCTAGGGTGGTCACACGGGACTCGGGGGCCAACGTCCTGACTTTC
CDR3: CASSPRVVTRDSGANVLTF

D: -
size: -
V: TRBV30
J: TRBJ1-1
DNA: TGTGCCTGGAGTGCCGGGACAATGACTGAAGCTTTCTTT
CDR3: CAWSAGTMTEAFF

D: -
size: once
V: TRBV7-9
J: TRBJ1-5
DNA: TGTGCCAGCAGCACGCCAAGGGGGCCCCAGCATTTT
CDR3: CASSTPRGPQHF

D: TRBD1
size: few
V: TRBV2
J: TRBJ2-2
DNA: TGTGCCAGCAGCCGCGACAGGGGTGGCACCGGGGAGCTGTTTTTT
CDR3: CASSRDRGGTGELFF

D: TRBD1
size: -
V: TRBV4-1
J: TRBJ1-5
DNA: TGCGCCAGCAGCCAAGCACAGGGGGCAGGGCAGCCCCAGCATTTT
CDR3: CASSQAQGAGQPQHF

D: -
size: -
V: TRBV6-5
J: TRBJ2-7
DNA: TGTGCCAGCCTGCCGTTGGTGGGGGGCGAGCAGTACTTC
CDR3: CASLPLVGGEQYF

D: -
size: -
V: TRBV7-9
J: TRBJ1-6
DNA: TGTGCCAGCAGCTTAAATTCACCCCTCCACTTT
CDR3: CASSLNSPLHF

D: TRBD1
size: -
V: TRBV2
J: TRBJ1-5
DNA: TGTGCCAGCAGAGGGGAGGGGGCATCGAATCAGCCCCAGCATTTT
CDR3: CASRGEGASNQPQHF

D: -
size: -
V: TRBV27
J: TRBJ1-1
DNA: TGTGCCAGCAGTGTGGGGGGCTTTAGGGACACTGAAGCTTTCTTT
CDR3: CASSVGGFRDTEAFF

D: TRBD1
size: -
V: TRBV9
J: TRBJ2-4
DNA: TGTGCCAGCAGCGTAGGACAGGGGCTGGCCAAAAACATTCAGTACTTC
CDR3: CASSVGQGLAKNIQYF

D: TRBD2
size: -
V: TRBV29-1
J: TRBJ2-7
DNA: TGCAGCGTTGAAGACGAGGCTAGCGGGAGCGGACCCAAATACGAGCAGTACTTC
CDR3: CSVEDEASGSGPKYEQYF

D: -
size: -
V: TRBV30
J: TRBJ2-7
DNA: TGTGCCTGGAGCGGGGGTAATAACGAGCAGTACTTC
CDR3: CAWSGGNNEQYF

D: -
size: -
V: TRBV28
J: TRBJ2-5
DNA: TGTGCCAGCACCCCTGGGGGGTTGAGACGACAAATACAAGAGACCCAGTACTTC
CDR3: CASTPGGLRRQIQETQYF

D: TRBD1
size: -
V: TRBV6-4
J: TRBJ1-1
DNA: TGTGCCAGCAGTGACCCGGGACAGGGGAACACTGAAGCTTTCTTT
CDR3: CASSDPGQGNTEAFF

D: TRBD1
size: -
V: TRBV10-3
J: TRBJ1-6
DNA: TGTGCCATCACCCGGGACAGGGAGGATTCACCCCTCCACTTT
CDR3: CAITRDREDSPLHF

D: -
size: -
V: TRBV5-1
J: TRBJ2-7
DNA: TGCGCCAGCAGCCAGCAGGGGCACTCCTACGAGCAGTACTTC
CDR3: CASSQQGHSYEQYF

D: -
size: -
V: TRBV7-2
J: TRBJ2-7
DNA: TGTGCCAGCAGCTTAGGGACTCCCTACGAGCAGTACTTC
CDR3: CASSLGTPYEQYF

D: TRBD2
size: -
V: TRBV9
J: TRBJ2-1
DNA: TGTGCCAGCAGCTCTCTAGCGGGAGGAAGCAATGAGCAGTTCTTC
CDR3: CASSSLAGGSNEQFF

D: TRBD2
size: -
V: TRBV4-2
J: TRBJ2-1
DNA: TGTGCCAGCAGGACTACTAGCGGGAGTAGGGATGAGCAGTTCTTC
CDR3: CASRTTSGSRDEQFF

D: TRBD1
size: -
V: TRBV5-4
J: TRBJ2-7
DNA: TGTGCCAGCAGCGCCCGGGACAGAACCTACGAGCAGTACTTC
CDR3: CASSARDRTYEQYF

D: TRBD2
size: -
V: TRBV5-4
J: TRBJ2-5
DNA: TGTGCCAGCAGCTTGCAGTCGGGGGGGGCTGAGACCCAGTACTTC
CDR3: CASSLQSGGAETQYF

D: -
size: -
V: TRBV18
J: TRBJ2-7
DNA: TGTGCCAGCTCACCACCGCAATCACGAGAGGCGTACGAGCAGTACTTC
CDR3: CASSPPQSREAYEQYF

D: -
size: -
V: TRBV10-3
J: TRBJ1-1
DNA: TGTGCCATCAGTGAGCCGAAAGGGGTGAATGAAGCTTTCTTT
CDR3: CAISEPKGVNEAFF

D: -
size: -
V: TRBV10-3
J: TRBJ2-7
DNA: TGTGCCGGCGGTCCTCCTAACTACGAGCAGTACTTC
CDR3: CAGGPPNYEQYF